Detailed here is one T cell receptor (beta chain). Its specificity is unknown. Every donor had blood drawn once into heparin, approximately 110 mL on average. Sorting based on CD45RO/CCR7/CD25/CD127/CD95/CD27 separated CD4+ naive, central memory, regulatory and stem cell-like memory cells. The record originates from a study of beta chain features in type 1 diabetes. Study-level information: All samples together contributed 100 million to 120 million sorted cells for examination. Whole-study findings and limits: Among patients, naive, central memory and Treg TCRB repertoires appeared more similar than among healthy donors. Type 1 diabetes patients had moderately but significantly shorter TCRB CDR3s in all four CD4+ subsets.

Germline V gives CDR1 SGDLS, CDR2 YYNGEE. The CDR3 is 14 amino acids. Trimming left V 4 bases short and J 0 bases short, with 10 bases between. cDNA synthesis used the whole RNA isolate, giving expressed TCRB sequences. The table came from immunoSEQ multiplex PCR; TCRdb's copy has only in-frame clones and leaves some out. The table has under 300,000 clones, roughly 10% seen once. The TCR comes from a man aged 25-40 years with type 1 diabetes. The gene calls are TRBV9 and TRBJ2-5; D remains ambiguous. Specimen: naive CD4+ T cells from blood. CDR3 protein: CASSSSSYQETQYF. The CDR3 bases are TGTGCCAGCAGCTCTAGTAGCTACCAAGAGACCCAGTACTTC.